The 17 T cell receptor beta chains below come from one sample, sequenced in a study of beta chain features in type 1 diabetes. Sequencing targeted expressed TCRB transcripts, as all isolated RNA had been reverse transcribed. Produced via immunoSEQ multiplex PCR; TCRdb's table is partial and in-frame only. The table includes hundreds of thousands of clones, approximately 15% detected once. Sequences were obtained from central memory CD4+ T cells from blood. These receptors were collected from a man aged 25-45 years in good health.

The chain has TRBV7-2 and TRBJ2-2; no reliable D call. The CDR3 loop spans 15 amino acids. Germline V gene lookup returns CDR1 SGHTA and CDR2 FQGNSA. Trimming stripped 7 bases from V and 3 bases from J, with 15 bases between. CDR3 loop: CASTQERTYTGELFF. The DNA for the CDR3 is TGTGCCAGCACCCAAGAACGGACCTACACCGGGGAGCTGTTTTTT.

This chain joins TRBV4-1 and TRBJ1-4; TRBD1 matches at 7 bases. The CDR3 spans 15 residues. J lost 7 bases, V lost 1 base, and 6 bases had no gene match. The germline V gene has CDR1 MGHRA and CDR2 YSYEKL. CDR3 bases: TGCGCCAGCAGCCAAGGCGACAGGGATGTTGAAAAACTGTTTTTT. Its protein is CASSQGDRDVEKLFF.

This clone has a handful of counts. At one of its ends the junction is not consistent with the germline gene, which may arise from a read error. V is TRBV4-1 and J is TRBJ2-7; a possible D gene is TRBD1 (6 bases). Germline V gene data show CDR1 as MGHRA and CDR2 as YSYEKL. CDR3 length equals 14 residues. This chain's CDR3 is CASSHSGDDYEQYF. In nucleotides, the CDR3 is TGTGCCAGCAGCCACTCAGGGGATGACTACGAGCAGTACTTC.

This clone was detected only once. The gene calls are TRBV14 and TRBJ2-2; possibly TRBD2 for D (5 bases). The CDR3 loop spans 15 amino acids. Trimming stripped 9 bases from V and 0 bases from J, with 14 bases between. Per the germline V gene, CDR1 is SGHDN and CDR2 is FVKESK. For the CDR3, the DNA is TGTGCCAGTAGCTCGGGGTTCCCGAACACCGGGGAGCTGTTTTTT. Translated: CASSSGFPNTGELFF.

The chain recombines TRBV16 with TRBJ2-7; D is unresolved. Germline values: CDR1 KGHSY, CDR2 FQNENV. The CDR3 totals 12 residues. Trimming shortened V by 1 base and J by 3 bases, and 4 bases separated the two germline ends. CDR3: CASSQLGYEQYF. The CDR3 nucleotides are TGTGCCAGCAGCCAATTGGGCTACGAGCAGTACTTC.

The CDR3 is CASSPLAGGTTGELFF. The DNA of the CDR3 is TGTGCCAGCAGCCCCTTAGCGGGAGGGACCACCGGGGAGCTGTTTTTT. The chain employs TRBV7-6 and TRBJ2-2, with 11 positions matching TRBD2. From germline, CDR1 is SGHVS and CDR2 FNYEAQ. The CDR3 contains 16 residues. Trimming took 5 bases from V and 4 from J; bases not matched to a gene: 6.

The chain is built from TRBV27 and TRBJ2-3; TRBD2 matches at 7 bases. The CDR3 spans 15 residues. The V gene's germline CDR1 is MNHEY and CDR2 SMNVEV (reference sequence). The trim removed 1 base at V and 3 bases at J, leaving 4 bases unmatched. The chain's CDR3 is CASSLLVGGTDTQYF. Here the CDR3 DNA reads TGTGCCAGCAGTTTATTGGTGGGAGGGACAGATACGCAGTATTTT.

J is TRBJ1-4 and V is TRBV29-1; 8 bases line up with TRBD1. The V and J ends lost 7 bases and 6 bases, in that order; junction bases with no gene match: 4. Germline CDR1 reads SQVTM; CDR2 reads ANQGSEA. This CDR3 region has 12 residues. Here the CDR3 reads CSADRGDEKLFF. In DNA, the CDR3 is TGCAGCGCCGACAGGGGAGATGAAAAACTGTTTTTT.

This clone was seen only a few times. This same CDR3 is encoded by further DNA sequences in the sample. V usage is TRBV6-1 and J usage is TRBJ2-3, with 7 bases that match TRBD1. After removal of 6 bases from V and 2 bases from J, the junction contained 5 bases not matched to a gene. Germline V gene data show CDR1 as MNHNS and CDR2 as SASEGT. The CDR3 is 14 residues long. The CDR3 sequence: CASRRQGLTDTQYF. The DNA for the CDR3 is TGTGCCAGCAGACGACAGGGTCTCACAGATACGCAGTATTTT.

This clone has more than one count but fewer than ten. The V call is TRBV18, the J call TRBJ1-4; perhaps TRBD1 as D (6 bases). The CDR3 contains 17 residues. V lost 3 bases and J 7 bases, leaving 21 bases between the germline ends. CDR1 is KGHSH and CDR2 is LQKENI in the germline V gene. CDR3 sequence (DNA): TGTGCCAGCTCACCGAACATGGTATACAGGGAAGGTGAAAAACTGTTTTTT. It specifies CASSPNMVYREGEKLFF.

The table lists this clone with a few counts. The rearrangement joins TRBV5-6 to TRBJ2-3, with D perhaps matching TRBD1 (6 bases). With 2 bases removed from V and 0 bases from J, the gap between germline ends came to 10 bases. This CDR3 is built from 15 residues. Germline loops: CDR1 SGHDT, CDR2 YYEEEE. The CDR3 here is CASSFQGLSTDTQYF. CDR3 DNA sequence: TGTGCCAGCAGCTTCCAGGGGTTGAGCACAGATACGCAGTATTTT.

This clone was observed a handful of times. This chain joins TRBV5-6 and TRBJ1-1, with a tentative D call TRBD1 (6 bases). CDR1 and CDR2 (germline): SGHDT, YYEEEE. This CDR3 is built from 15 residues. The V and J ends lost 4 bases and 6 bases respectively, with 19 bases between them. The CDR3 sequence is CASSPDLRGGSEAFF. The CDR3 bases are TGTGCCAGCAGCCCCGACTTGAGAGGGGGATCTGAAGCTTTCTTT.

This clone showed up just a few times. V gene TRBV5-6 combines with J gene TRBJ1-2, with D possibly matching TRBD1 (5 bases). CDR3 length: 16 amino acids. Trimming removed 4 bases at V and 8 bases at J, with 24 bases between. Germline-derived CDR1 and CDR2 are SGHDT and YYEEEE. CDR3 nucleotides: TGTGCCAGCAGCAATTTTATGGCGGGGGATTGGGACGGCTACACCTTC. Translated, it gives CASSNFMAGDWDGYTF.

This clone was seen at least ten times. CDR3 DNA sequence: TGTGCCAGCAGCAGCAGGTCGGGTGCCTACGAGCAGTACTTC. Translation gives CASSSRSGAYEQYF. The gene calls are TRBV14 and TRBJ2-7; D remains unclear. Germline CDR1 reads SGHDN; CDR2 reads FVKESK. This CDR3 is built from 14 residues. The germline V and J ends were trimmed by 5 bases and 2 bases, with 13 bases remaining between them.

The chain uses TRBV7-9 and TRBJ1-2; D call uncertain. Deletions cut 5 bases from V and 10 bases from J, with 14 bases between. Per germline, CDR1 SEHNR and CDR2 FQNEAQ (reference sequence). The CDR3 runs 12 residues. The CDR3 nucleotides read TGTGCCAGCAGCCTCCCCGGACCGAACTACACCTTC. It translates to CASSLPGPNYTF.

The genes are TRBV2 and TRBJ1-6; 8 bases align to TRBD1. CDR1 and CDR2 from the germline V gene are SNHLY and FYNNEI. The CDR3 runs to 16 residues. The ends lost 5 bases at V and 6 bases at J; junction bases unmatched: 9. The CDR3 protein is CASSPTGASPNSPLHF. CDR3 coding DNA: TGTGCCAGCAGTCCGACAGGGGCCTCCCCTAATTCACCCCTCCACTTT.

The gene calls are TRBV2 and TRBJ2-3, with D possibly being TRBD1 or TRBD2 (5 bases each). Trimming pared 3 bases from V and 1 base from J, leaving 14 bases between. Per germline, CDR1 SNHLY and CDR2 FYNNEI. The length of the CDR3 is 16 residues. CDR3 amino acids: CASSDSSGARTDTQYF. CDR3 DNA: TGTGCCAGCAGTGACTCCTCCGGGGCCCGCACAGATACGCAGTATTTT.